This TCR beta chain is from a study of T-cell memory formation after mild COVID-19. The study, taken as a whole, reports: There was no confirmation that second-wave clones peaking on day 37 were SARS-CoV-2 specific.

The CDR3 has 16 residues. The ends were cut back, 3 bases at V and 1 base at J, with 18 bases in the middle. Germline V lookup: CDR1 DFQATT, CDR2 SNEGSKA (reference sequence). As to this clonotype: No antigen is known for it.

Each CDR3 protein is one row after TCRdb ran MiXCR on the 5' RACE reads. The table records tens of thousands of distinct CDR3 sequences, approximately 13% of them present only once. The clonotype comes from an adult woman who had mild COVID-19 (a few samples of this study predate the infection). Cell type and time point are not known. Sequencing was performed on PBMCs or a T cell subset sorted from them (not recorded which). The chain joins TRBV20-1 to TRBJ2-5; unclear D gene. CDR3: CSASEVDVGFQETQYF. The CDR3 coding sequence is TGCAGTGCTAGCGAAGTTGACGTGGGCTTCCAAGAGACCCAGTACTTC.